A single sample is the source of the 29 T cell receptor beta chains below, sequenced in a study of prognosis after radiotherapy for stage I lung cancer. Two-round multiplex PCR on genomic DNA was the method by which TCR beta CDR3 was amplified. Primers specific to each TRBV and TRBJ gene were used in first-round PCR. TCRdb analysed the multiplex PCR reads with MiXCR anew, one entry per CDR3 protein. The repertoire includes fewer than 35,000 distinct CDR3 sequences, 48% of them detected once, and approximately 15% sits in the top ten. The sequencing used PBMCs, collected before or after stereotactic body radiation therapy (not recorded which). All receptors come from a donor of 50 years or more with non-small cell lung cancer.

This chain uses TRBV20-1 with TRBJ2-7; 11 bases are a match to TRBD2. CDR3 length equals 15 residues. The germline gives CDR1 DFQATT, CDR2 SNEGSKA (reference sequence). V shed 4 bases, J shed 6 bases, and the junction held 11 bases outside the gene matches. The CDR3 sequence: CSATFSGRAISEQYF. The CDR3 region has the DNA TGCAGTGCTACTTTTAGCGGGAGGGCTATCTCCGAGCAGTACTTC.

In its sample, this clonotype was seen many times. V and J are TRBV7-2 and TRBJ2-1, with D possibly being TRBD1 (5 bases). Trimming left V 5 bases short and J 7 bases short, with 21 bases between. This CDR3 contains 16 residues. Germline assignment: CDR1 SGHTA and CDR2 FQGNSA. Here the CDR3 DNA reads TGTGCCAGCAGCCCGCCCCGGGCAATGAAGGGGAATGAGCAGTTCTTC. Translating gives CASSPPRAMKGNEQFF. Supplemented by reference TRBV7-2 and TRBJ2-1, the full variable domain reads GAGVSQSPSNKVTEKGKDVELRCDPISGHTALYWYRQSLGQGLEFLIYFQGNSAPDKSGLPSDRFSAERTGGSVSTLTIQRTQQEDSAVYLCASSPPRAMKGNEQFFGPGTRLTVL.

This clonotype came up a few times. A much larger clone lies a single base off, so this may be a read error. J is TRBJ2-2 and V is TRBV6-5, with 10 bases fitting TRBD2. Trimming at V came to 1 base and at J to 6 bases, leaving 5 bases not matched to a gene. There are 16 residues in the CDR3. Germline V gene sequence: CDR1 MNHEY, CDR2 SVGAGI. The CDR3 nucleotides read TGTGCCAGCAGTTACTACGCTAGCGGGAGCGCCGGGGAGCTGTTTTTT. Its protein product is CASSYYASGSAGELFF.

V is TRBV12-3 or TRBV12-4 and J is TRBJ1-2; TRBD1 is a possible D gene (6 bases). Trimming stripped 7 bases from V and 4 bases from J, with 13 bases between. The CDR3 consists of 13 residues. The CDR3: CASIVQGSYGYTF. CDR3 sequence (DNA): TGTGCCAGCATTGTACAGGGTTCCTATGGCTACACCTTC.

Note on this clonotype: The DNA is left out, because the CDR3 cannot be placed on it with certainty; the CDR3 is given as TCRdb lists it. The V call is TRBV9, the J call TRBJ2-2; the table's D call, TRBD2, has no DNA check behind it. Counting both end residues, the CDR3 totals 19 amino acids. CDR1 is SGDLS, CDR2 YYNGEE, per germline. The CDR3 here is CASSAGGSGGYTFGGELFF.

The CDR3 DNA reads as TGTGCCAGCAGTGATAGGATGGGTCAGCCCCAGCATTTT. Translated: CASSDRMGQPQHF. The chain uses TRBV2 and TRBJ1-5, with D unresolved. Germline V CDR1 and CDR2: SNHLY, FYNNEI. The ends were cut back, 3 bases at V and 6 bases at J, with 9 bases in the middle. The CDR3 is made up of 13 amino acids.

This sequence joins TRBV19 and TRBJ1-3; 9 bases are a match to TRBD1. This CDR3 has 15 residues. V lost 7 bases to trimming and J lost 0 bases; unmatched junction nucleotides: 4. Germline V gene data show CDR1 as LNHDA and CDR2 as SQIVND (reference sequence). DNA for the CDR3: TGTGCCAGTACGACAGGGGGTGACTCTGGAAACACCATATATTTT. Residues: CASTTGGDSGNTIYF.

The J gene is TRBJ1-2, the V gene TRBV19, with D maybe TRBD1 (5 bases). The V gene lost 5 bases and the J gene lost 6 bases, with 13 bases spanning the gap. Per the germline V gene, CDR1 is LNHDA and CDR2 is SQIVND (reference sequence). CDR3 size: 13 residues. CDR3 sequence (DNA): TGTGCCAGTAGTCAGGTAGTAGGGGATGGCTACACCTTC. Its translation: CASSQVVGDGYTF.

This clonotype was seen only a few times. Germline and junction disagree at one end, which may indicate a read error. This sequence joins TRBV24-1 and TRBJ2-1; D call uncertain. Germline CDR1 and CDR2: KGHDR and SFDVKD. The CDR3 has 14 amino acids. The CDR3 DNA is TGCGCCACCAGTGAACATAAACAGTACAATGAGCAGTTCTTC. Translating gives CATSEHKQYNEQFF.

The chain uses TRBV5-1 and TRBJ1-2; D is ambiguous. The CDR3 is made up of 16 amino acids. CDR1 and CDR2 from the germline V gene are SGHRS and YFSETQ. V was shortened by 0 bases and J by 4 bases, with 16 bases between the two germline ends. The CDR3 DNA reads TGCGCCAGCAGCTTGGAGCAATGCGGGGAGCTCTATGGCTACACCTTC. Translated, it gives CASSLEQCGELYGYTF.

The J gene is TRBJ1-2, the V gene TRBV2, with D maybe TRBD1 (6 bases). V was clipped by 10 bases and J by 8 bases, with 17 bases between them. The germline V gene has CDR1 SNHLY and CDR2 FYNNEI. CDR3 length: 12 amino acids. The CDR3: CATSYRAGGYTF. The CDR3 nucleotides are TGTGCCACTTCATACAGGGCAGGGGGCTACACCTTC.

CDR3 protein: CASSPQAGGGGELFF. The CDR3 DNA reads TGTGCCAGCAGCCCCCAAGCGGGAGGGGGCGGGGAGCTGTTTTTT. J is TRBJ2-2 and V is TRBV7-2; TRBD2 matches 10 bases. The CDR3 consists of 15 residues. Germline V CDR1 and CDR2: SGHTA, FQGNSA. V trimming: 5 bases; J trimming: 7 bases; junction bases outside the gene matches: 7.

This clonotype has at least ten counts. The chain uses TRBV12-5 and TRBJ1-4; 7 positions agree with TRBD1. CDR3 size: 17 residues. V was pared by 6 bases and J by 0 bases, with 10 bases of the junction left unmatched. Germline V gene sequence: CDR1 LGHNT, CDR2 FRNRAP. The CDR3 is CASGSGDSSTTNEKLFF. The CDR3, as DNA: TGTGCTAGTGGGAGTGGGGACAGCAGCACAACTAATGAAAAACTGTTTTTT.

A few counts support this clonotype. This may be a read error, as it is one base from a much larger clone. The chain has TRBV6-9 and TRBJ2-7; D might be TRBD1 (7 bases). With 3 bases removed from V and 6 bases from J, the gap between germline ends came to 36 bases. Germline V gene data show CDR1 as MNHGY and CDR2 as SVAAGI. The CDR3 has 21 residues. The CDR3 sequence: CASSYLSPEGRGSRKRSEQYF. The CDR3 DNA reads as TGTGCCAGCAGTTACCTCTCACCGGAGGGCAGGGGGAGTAGAAAAAGGTCCGAGCAGTACTTC.

This clonotype was counted many times. V usage is TRBV27 and J usage is TRBJ2-2; D gene unclear. CDR3 length equals 15 residues. Germline CDR1 and CDR2: MNHEY and SMNVEV (reference sequence). Trimming cost V 6 bases and J 0 bases, with 11 bases left between them. CDR3 sequence reads: CASRAASSNTGELFF. DNA of the CDR3: TGTGCCAGCAGGGCGGCGAGTTCGAACACCGGGGAGCTGTTTTTT.

This clonotype is medium-sized. This chain joins TRBV20-1 and TRBJ2-3, with D uncertain. CDR3 length equals 15 residues. Germline CDR1 DFQATT, CDR2 SNEGSKA (reference sequence). V dropped 2 bases and J dropped 0 bases, with 12 bases sitting between them. This CDR3 reads CSARNLVISTDTQYF. DNA for the CDR3: TGCAGTGCTAGAAACCTAGTCATAAGCACAGATACGCAGTATTTT.

The chain links TRBV2 to TRBJ2-7, with D perhaps matching TRBD1 (6 bases). CDR3 length: 14 residues. The germline V gene encodes CDR1 SNHLY and CDR2 FYNNEI. Between the trimmed V and J ends, which lost 3 bases and 7 bases, there was a span of 16 bases. This CDR3 reads CASSEQGSWYEQYF. In nucleotides, the CDR3 is TGTGCCAGCAGTGAGCAGGGGTCGTGGTATGAGCAGTACTTC.

This clonotype appeared many times. The chain recombines TRBV5-4 with TRBJ2-7; 7 nucleotides align to TRBD2. CDR3 length: 16 amino acids. Per the germline V gene, CDR1 is SGHNT and CDR2 is YYREEE (reference sequence). Losses at the gene ends were 0 bases for V and 2 bases for J; bases not matched to a gene: 8. DNA for the CDR3: TGTGCCAGCAGCTTGGCAGGCGGGAGAGCAACCTACGAGCAGTACTTC. This translates into CASSLAGGRATYEQYF.

The chain has TRBV20-1 and TRBJ2-3; D remains unclear. Germline V gene data show CDR1 as DFQATT and CDR2 as SNEGSKA (reference sequence). Trimming took off 5 bases at V and 0 bases at J, with 6 bases between the two ends. The length of the CDR3 is 12 residues. DNA for the CDR3: TGCAGTGCTTCGACTAGCACAGATACGCAGTATTTT. Translated: CSASTSTDTQYF.

A note on this clonotype: One end of the junction is discordant with germline, which a read error may explain. The chain joins TRBV19 to TRBJ1-2; D call uncertain. The V gene's germline CDR1 is LNHDA and CDR2 SQIVND (reference sequence). This CDR3 is built from 13 residues. CDR3 sequence reads: CASSIKVGTGYTF. In DNA, the CDR3 is TGCGCCAGTAGTATAAAGGTGGGCACTGGCTACACCTTC.

Turning to this clonotype: This is likely an artifact of a read error, given a far larger clone one base away. This sequence joins TRBV6-5 and TRBJ2-1; 10 bases align to TRBD2. V lost 7 bases to trimming and J lost 15 bases; unmatched junction nucleotides: 18. This CDR3 region has 15 residues. Germline V gene data show CDR1 as MNHEY and CDR2 as SVGAGI. CDR3 in DNA: TGTGCCAGCAATCCCGCCCTAGCGGGAGCTTCGGGCGGGTTCTTC. It yields the protein CASNPALAGASGGFF.

This clonotype occurred many times. The rearrangement links TRBV3-1 to TRBJ2-5; 9 nucleotides match TRBD1. From germline, CDR1 is LGHDT and CDR2 YNNKEL (reference sequence). There are 13 residues in the CDR3. With 5 bases clipped from V and 4 bases from J, the junction kept 2 bases outside the gene matches. The chain's CDR3 is CASSLQGAETQYF. The CDR3 DNA reads as TGTGCCAGCAGCTTACAGGGGGCAGAGACCCAGTACTTC.

V gene TRBV7-2 combines with J gene TRBJ1-1; possible D gene TRBD1, 5 bases. Deletions cut 3 bases from V and 8 bases from J, with 16 bases between. This CDR3 is 14 amino acids long. Germline CDR1 is SGHTA and CDR2 is FQGNSA. DNA for the CDR3: TGTGCCAGCAGCTTCCCAGGGAACGGCCGCGAAGCTTTCTTT. As protein: CASSFPGNGREAFF.

This chain links TRBV6-2 or TRBV6-3 with TRBJ2-1; D not certain. The V end lost 7 bases, the J end lost 10 bases, and 11 bases lay between the germline ends. Germline-derived CDR1 and CDR2 are MNHEY and SVGEGT. CDR3 length: 11 residues. DNA for the CDR3: TGTGCCAGCATCCATGTTGGGGAGCAGTTCTTC. This encodes CASIHVGEQFF.

This sequence joins TRBV5-1 and TRBJ2-3; D not certain. Looked up from germline, CDR1 is SGHRS and CDR2 is YFSETQ. With 4 bases removed from V and 5 bases from J, the gap between germline ends came to 14 bases. CDR3 size: 14 residues. This CDR3 reads CASSLATEVDTQYF. CDR3 bases: TGCGCCAGCAGCCTGGCCACTGAGGTAGATACGCAGTATTTT.

This clonotype was seen ten or more times. This chain links TRBV5-5 with TRBJ2-2; D remains ambiguous. The CDR3 loop spans 15 amino acids. Germline V gene sequence: CDR1 SGHKS, CDR2 YYEKEE (reference sequence). V lost 2 bases and J 2 bases, leaving 10 bases between the germline ends. CDR3 in amino acids: CASSFSRINTGELFF. DNA of the CDR3: TGTGCCAGCAGCTTTTCCAGGATAAACACCGGGGAGCTGTTTTTT.

The chain links TRBV7-9 to TRBJ2-7; D gene unclear. The CDR3 is 17 amino acids. Germline loops: CDR1 SEHNR, CDR2 FQNEAQ (reference sequence). Trimming removed 3 bases at V and 2 bases at J, with 20 bases between. The CDR3 DNA reads TGTGCCAGCAGCTTCGATTTAACCGGTACACGGACCTACGAGCAGTACTTC. Translation gives CASSFDLTGTRTYEQYF.

A remark on this clonotype: One end of the junction varies from germline; a read error may be responsible. V and J are TRBV5-1 and TRBJ2-2; 8 nucleotides align to TRBD2. CDR1 is SGHRS, CDR2 YFSETQ, per germline. CDR3 length: 14 amino acids. The CDR3 is CASTPSGRTGELVF. CDR3 bases: TGCGCCAGTACCCCTAGCGGGCGTACCGGGGAGCTGGTTTTT.

This clonotype appeared many times. The chain uses TRBV5-1 and TRBJ2-6; D gene unclear. The germline V gene encodes CDR1 SGHRS and CDR2 YFSETQ. V was trimmed by 0 bases and J by 0 bases, leaving 4 bases between them. The CDR3 is made up of 15 amino acids. CDR3 DNA: TGCGCCAGCAGCTTGGGGGGCTCTGGGGCCAACGTCCTGACTTTC. Translation: CASSLGGSGANVLTF.